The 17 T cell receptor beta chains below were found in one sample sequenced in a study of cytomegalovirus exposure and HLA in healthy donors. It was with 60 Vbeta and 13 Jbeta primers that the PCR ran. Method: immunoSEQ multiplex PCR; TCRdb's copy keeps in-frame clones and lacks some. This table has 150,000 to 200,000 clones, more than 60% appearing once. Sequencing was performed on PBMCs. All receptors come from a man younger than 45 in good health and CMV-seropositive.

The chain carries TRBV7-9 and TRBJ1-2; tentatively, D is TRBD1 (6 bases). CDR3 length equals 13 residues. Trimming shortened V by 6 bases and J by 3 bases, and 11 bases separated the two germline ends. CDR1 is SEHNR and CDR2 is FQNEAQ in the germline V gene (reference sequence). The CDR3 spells CASRGTYDYGYTF. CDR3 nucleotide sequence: TGTGCCAGCAGGGGGACATACGACTATGGCTACACCTTC.

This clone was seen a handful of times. The CDR3 region has the DNA TGTGCCAGTAGTATCCGCCTCGGGTCGAGCACTGAAGCTTTCTTT. Translation: CASSIRLGSSTEAFF. This sequence joins TRBV19 and TRBJ1-1; D gene unclear. This CDR3 contains 15 residues. V shed 3 bases and J shed 4 bases, with 15 bases lying between them. Per the germline V gene, CDR1 is LNHDA and CDR2 is SQIVND (reference sequence). Variable domain in full (rest from reference TRBV19 and TRBJ1-1): DGGITQSPKYLFRKEGQNVTLSCEQNLNHDAMYWYRQDPGQGLRLIYYSQIVNDFQKGDIAEGYSVSREKKESFPLTVTSAQKNPTAFYLCASSIRLGSSTEAFFGQGTRLTVV.

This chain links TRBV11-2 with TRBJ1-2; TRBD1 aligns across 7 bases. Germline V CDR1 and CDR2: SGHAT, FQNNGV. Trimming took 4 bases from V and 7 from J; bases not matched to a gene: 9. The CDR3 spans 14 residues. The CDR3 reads CASSWQGVVGGYTF. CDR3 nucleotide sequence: TGTGCCAGCAGCTGGCAGGGGGTAGTAGGTGGCTACACCTTC.

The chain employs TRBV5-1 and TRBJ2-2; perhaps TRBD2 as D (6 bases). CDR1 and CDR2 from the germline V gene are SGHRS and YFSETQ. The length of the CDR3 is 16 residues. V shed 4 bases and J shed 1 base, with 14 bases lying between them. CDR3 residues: CASSPTSGLNTGELFF. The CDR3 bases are TGCGCCAGCAGCCCTACCAGCGGGTTGAACACCGGGGAGCTGTTTTTT.

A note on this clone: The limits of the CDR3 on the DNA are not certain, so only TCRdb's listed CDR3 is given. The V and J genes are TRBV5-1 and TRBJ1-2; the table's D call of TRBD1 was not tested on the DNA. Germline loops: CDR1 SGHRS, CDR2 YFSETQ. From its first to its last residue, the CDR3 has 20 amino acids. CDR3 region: CASSTGTGDSLWLHLPRYTF.

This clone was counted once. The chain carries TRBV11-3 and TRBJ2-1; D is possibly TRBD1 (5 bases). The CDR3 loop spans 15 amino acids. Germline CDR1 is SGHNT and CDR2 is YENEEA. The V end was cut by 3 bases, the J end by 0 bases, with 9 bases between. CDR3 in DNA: TGTGCCAGCAGCTTTTCAGACAGCTCCTACAATGAGCAGTTCTTC. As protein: CASSFSDSSYNEQFF. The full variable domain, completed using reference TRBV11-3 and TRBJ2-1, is EAGVVQSPRYKIIEKKQPVAFWCNPISGHNTLYWYLQNLGQGPELLIRYENEEAVDDSQLPKDRFSAERLKGVDSTLKIQPAELGDSAVYLCASSFSDSSYNEQFFGPGTRLTVL.

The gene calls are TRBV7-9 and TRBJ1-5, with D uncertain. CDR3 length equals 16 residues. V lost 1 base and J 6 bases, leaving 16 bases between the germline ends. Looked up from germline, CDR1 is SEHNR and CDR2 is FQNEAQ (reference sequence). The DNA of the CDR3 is TGTGCCAGCAGCTTAGAGATAACGGGAATTGGTCAGCCCCAGCATTTT. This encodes CASSLEITGIGQPQHF.

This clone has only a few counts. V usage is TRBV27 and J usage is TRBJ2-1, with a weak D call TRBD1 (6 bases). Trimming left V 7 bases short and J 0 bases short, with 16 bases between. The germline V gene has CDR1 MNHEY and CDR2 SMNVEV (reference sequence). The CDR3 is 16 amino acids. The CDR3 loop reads CASTLTGPSSYNEQFF. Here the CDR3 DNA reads TGTGCCAGCACCCTGACAGGTCCGAGCTCCTACAATGAGCAGTTCTTC.

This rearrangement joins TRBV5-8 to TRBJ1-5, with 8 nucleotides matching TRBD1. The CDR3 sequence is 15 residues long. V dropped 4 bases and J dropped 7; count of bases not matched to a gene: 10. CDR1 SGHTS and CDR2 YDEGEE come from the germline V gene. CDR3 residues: CASSQGQGRRQPQHF. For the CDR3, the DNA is TGTGCCAGCAGCCAAGGACAGGGACGGAGGCAGCCCCAGCATTTT.

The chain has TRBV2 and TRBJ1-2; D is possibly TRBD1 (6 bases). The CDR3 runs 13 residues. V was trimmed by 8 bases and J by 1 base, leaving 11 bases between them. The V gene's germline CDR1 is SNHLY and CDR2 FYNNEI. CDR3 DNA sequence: TGTGCCAGCCAGGGACAATATAACTATGGCTACACCTTC. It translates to CASQGQYNYGYTF.

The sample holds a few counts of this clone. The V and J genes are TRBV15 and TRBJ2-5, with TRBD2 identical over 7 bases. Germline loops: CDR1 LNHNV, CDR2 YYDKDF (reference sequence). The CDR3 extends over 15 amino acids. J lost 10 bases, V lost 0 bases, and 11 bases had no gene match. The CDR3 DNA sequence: TGTGCCACCAGCAGAGACCGGGACTACAAGAGAATCCAGTACTTC. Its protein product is CATSRDRDYKRIQYF.

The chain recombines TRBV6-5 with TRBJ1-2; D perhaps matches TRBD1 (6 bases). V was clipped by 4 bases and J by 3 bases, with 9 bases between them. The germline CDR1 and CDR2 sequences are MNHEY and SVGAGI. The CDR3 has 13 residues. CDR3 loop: CASSSSGDYGYTF. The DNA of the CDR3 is TGTGCCAGCAGTTCCTCAGGGGACTATGGCTACACCTTC.

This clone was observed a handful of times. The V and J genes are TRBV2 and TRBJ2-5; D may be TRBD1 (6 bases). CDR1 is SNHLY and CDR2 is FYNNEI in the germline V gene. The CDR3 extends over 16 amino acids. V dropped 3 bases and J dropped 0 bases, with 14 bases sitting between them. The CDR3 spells CASSDGLGDNQETQYF. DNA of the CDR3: TGTGCCAGCAGTGATGGGTTAGGGGACAACCAAGAGACCCAGTACTTC.

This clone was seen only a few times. The CDR3 is CASSYDLQGVAFF. The CDR3 coding sequence is TGTGCCAGCAGCTACGACCTCCAGGGTGTTGCTTTCTTT. The V call is TRBV5-6, the J call TRBJ1-1; a possible D gene is TRBD1 (5 bases). V lost 3 bases and J lost 11, with 17 bases in between. CDR1 SGHDT and CDR2 YYEEEE come from the germline V gene. CDR3 length: 13 amino acids.

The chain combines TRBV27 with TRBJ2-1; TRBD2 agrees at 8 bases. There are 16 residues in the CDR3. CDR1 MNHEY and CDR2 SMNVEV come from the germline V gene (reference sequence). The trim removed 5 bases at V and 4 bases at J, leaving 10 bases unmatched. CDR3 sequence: CASSGPTSGRYNEQFF. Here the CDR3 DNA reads TGTGCCAGCAGTGGCCCCACTAGCGGTCGTTACAATGAGCAGTTCTTC.

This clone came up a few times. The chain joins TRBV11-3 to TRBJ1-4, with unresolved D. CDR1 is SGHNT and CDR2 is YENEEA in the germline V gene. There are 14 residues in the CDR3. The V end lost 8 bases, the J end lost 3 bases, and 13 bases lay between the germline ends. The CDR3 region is CASASQGANEKLFF. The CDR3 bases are TGTGCCAGCGCCTCCCAAGGAGCTAATGAAAAACTGTTTTTT.

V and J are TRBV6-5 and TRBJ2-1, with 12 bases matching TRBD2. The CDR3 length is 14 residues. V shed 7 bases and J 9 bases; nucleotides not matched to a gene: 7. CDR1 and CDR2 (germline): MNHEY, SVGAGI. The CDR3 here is CASKTSGSRGEQFF. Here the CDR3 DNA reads TGTGCCAGCAAGACTAGCGGGAGTCGGGGTGAGCAGTTCTTC.